A single sample gave rise to the 25 T cell receptor beta chains below, sequenced in a study of CD8 T cells in Susac syndrome. Random-hexamer reverse transcription was applied to about 0.5 to 1 ug RNA. TCRdb passed the immunoSEQ multiplex PCR reads through MiXCR, listing each CDR3 protein once. Of roughly 200,000 distinct CDR3 sequences listed, around 95% are singletons. Specimen: CD4+ T cells from PBMCs. The receptors stem from a human donor in good health.

The rearrangement links TRBV29-1 to TRBJ2-3; no clear D gene. Trimming took off 4 bases at V and 1 base at J, with 9 bases between the two ends. This CDR3 comprises 13 residues. Germline CDR1 is SQVTM and CDR2 is ANQGSEA. The CDR3 region is CSVVLTGTDTQYF. The CDR3, as DNA: TGCAGCGTTGTTCTAACAGGCACAGATACGCAGTATTTT.

The V call is TRBV2, the J call TRBJ2-1, with D possibly TRBD2 on 6 matching bases. Trimming pared 8 bases from V and 8 bases from J, leaving 13 bases between. Germline loops: CDR1 SNHLY, CDR2 FYNNEI. The CDR3 is 12 residues long. The CDR3 sequence is CASSGLRDEQFF. The CDR3 DNA follows: TGTGCCAGCTCGGGACTCAGGGATGAGCAGTTCTTC. The complete variable domain, with remaining parts taken from reference TRBV2 and TRBJ2-1, reads EPEVTQTPSHQVTQMGQEVILRCVPISNHLYFYWYRQILGQKVEFLVSFYNNEISEKSEIFDDQFSVERPDGSNFTLKIRSTKLEDSAMYFCASSGLRDEQFFGPGTRLTVL.

This clonotype came up a few times. The chain combines TRBV20-1 with TRBJ2-1, with TRBD2 matching over 7 bases. Trimming removed 5 bases from V and 0 bases from J; junction bases left unmatched: 7. From germline, CDR1 is DFQATT and CDR2 SNEGSKA (reference sequence). This CDR3 has 15 amino acids. This CDR3 is CSARRRGSSYNEQFF. The CDR3 region has the DNA TGCAGTGCTCGTCGGCGGGGGAGCTCCTACAATGAGCAGTTCTTC.

This clonotype was observed once. The chain is built from TRBV19 and TRBJ1-2, with D maybe TRBD1 (6 bases). The CDR3 is 14 residues long. Per the germline V gene, CDR1 is LNHDA and CDR2 is SQIVND (reference sequence). The V and J ends lost 6 bases and 3 bases respectively, with 14 bases between them. The CDR3 region is CASRKDRRDYGYTF. CDR3 in DNA: TGTGCCAGTAGAAAGGACAGAAGAGACTATGGCTACACCTTC.

This clonotype was observed a handful of times. The J gene is TRBJ2-3, the V gene TRBV6-5; the D is unclear. Germline CDR1 reads MNHEY; CDR2 reads SVGAGI. The V gene lost 2 bases and the J gene lost 2 bases, with 8 bases spanning the gap. The CDR3 sequence is 14 residues long. CDR3 sequence: CASSYRGFTDTQYF. CDR3 sequence (DNA): TGTGCCAGCAGTTACAGAGGCTTCACAGATACGCAGTATTTT.

This sequence joins TRBV2 and TRBJ1-3, with D unresolved. The CDR3 has 16 residues. The V and J ends lost 3 bases and 0 bases respectively, with 12 bases between them. CDR1 is SNHLY and CDR2 is FYNNEI in the germline V gene. The CDR3, as DNA: TGTGCCAGCAGTGAGCGGTCGACAATCTCTGGAAACACCATATATTTT. The encoded protein is CASSERSTISGNTIYF.

The rearrangement joins TRBV12-3 or TRBV12-4 to TRBJ2-7; 8 bases agree with TRBD1. V gave up 5 bases and J gave up 6 bases; unmatched junction bases: 3. There are 12 residues in the CDR3. The CDR3 nucleotides are TGTGCCAGCAGTCAAGGACAGGGCGAGCAGTACTTC. Translating it yields CASSQGQGEQYF.

The chain has TRBV29-1 and TRBJ1-6; no firm D call. With 4 bases removed from V and 7 bases from J, the gap between germline ends came to 11 bases. The CDR3 length is 13 residues. Germline V gives CDR1 SQVTM, CDR2 ANQGSEA. The CDR3 region has the DNA TGCAGCGTTGGTGAGGAGCTAAATTCACCCCTCCACTTT. Translated, it gives CSVGEELNSPLHF.

This clonotype has just one count. This sequence joins TRBV3-1 and TRBJ2-2; D uncertain. This CDR3 has 12 amino acids. Germline V gene sequence: CDR1 LGHDT, CDR2 YNNKEL (reference sequence). The germline V and J ends were trimmed by 3 bases and 7 bases, with 6 bases remaining between them. The CDR3 reads CASSQLGGELFF. CDR3 in DNA: TGTGCCAGCAGCCAGTTGGGCGGGGAGCTGTTTTTT.

The rearrangement links TRBV30 to TRBJ2-1; 8 nucleotides match TRBD1. Losses at the gene ends were 8 bases for V and 12 bases for J; bases not matched to a gene: 15. CDR1 is GTSNPN and CDR2 is SVGIG in the germline V gene (reference sequence). The CDR3 extends over 13 amino acids. The CDR3 protein is CAGPRGTGKGQFF. CDR3 in DNA: TGTGCCGGGCCACGAGGGACAGGTAAGGGGCAGTTCTTC.

This sequence joins TRBV5-6 and TRBJ2-7; 8 bases match TRBD1. The CDR3 covers 13 residues. V was clipped by 4 bases and J by 5 bases; unmatched bases: 5. CDR1 is SGHDT and CDR2 is YYEEEE in the germline V gene. The CDR3 sequence: CASSLRTGNEQYF. The DNA for the CDR3 is TGTGCCAGCAGCCTAAGGACAGGGAACGAGCAGTACTTC.

CDR3: CASSLRAGGELFF. CDR3 bases: TGTGCCAGCAGCTTAAGGGCCGGCGGGGAGCTGTTTTTT. The chain employs TRBV7-3 and TRBJ2-2, with no clear D. The germline gives CDR1 SGHTA, CDR2 FQGTGA. Deletions cut 1 base from V and 7 bases from J, with 7 bases between. The CDR3 runs to 13 residues.

V gene TRBV21-1 combines with J gene TRBJ2-7; the D call TRBD1 from the table was never checked on the DNA. TRBV21-1 is listed as a pseudogene. The CDR3 runs 15 residues. CDR3 amino acids: CASSYRDWGSYEQYV. The CDR3 DNA reads as TGTGCCAGCAGTTACAGGGACTGGGGTTCCTACGAGCAGTACGTC.

V usage is TRBV5-1 and J usage is TRBJ2-7; D is possibly TRBD2 (5 bases). The CDR3 loop spans 13 amino acids. The ends were cut back, 5 bases at V and 4 bases at J, with 13 bases in the middle. From germline, CDR1 is SGHRS and CDR2 YFSETQ. CDR3 nucleotides: TGCGCCAGCAGTCGGGGTTGGGGATACGAGCAGTACGTC. Its translation: CASSRGWGYEQYV.

This chain connects TRBV5-6 to TRBJ2-7; maybe TRBD2 (5 bases). V lost 3 bases and J lost 3, with 16 bases in between. The CDR3 loop spans 15 amino acids. Germline-derived CDR1 and CDR2 are SGHDT and YYEEEE. Here the CDR3 DNA reads TGTGCCAGCAGCTCCAGGTCGGGATTCGACTACGAGCAGTACTTC. Amino acids: CASSSRSGFDYEQYF.

V gene TRBV23-1 combines with J gene TRBJ2-7; no reliable D call. TRBV23-1 qualifies as an ORF whose function is uncertain. Trimming removed 8 bases at V and 3 bases at J, with 11 bases between. The CDR3 length is 12 residues. The CDR3 DNA reads TGCGCCAGCGGGTCAGTCTGCTACGAGCAGTACGTC. Translation gives CASGSVCYEQYV.

This chain uses TRBV7-2 with TRBJ2-3; D is tentatively TRBD1 or TRBD2 (5 bases each). The V gene lost 2 bases and the J gene lost 4 bases, with 10 bases spanning the gap. CDR3 length equals 14 residues. Germline V lookup: CDR1 SGHTA, CDR2 FQGNSA. DNA of the CDR3: TGTGCCAGCAGCTTACTATCGGGGCCAGATACGCAGTATTTT. It yields the protein CASSLLSGPDTQYF.

The chain is built from TRBV20-1 and TRBJ1-5, with 7 positions matching TRBD1. V was clipped by 5 bases and J by 6 bases; unmatched bases: 10. The CDR3 sequence is 14 residues long. Germline CDR1 DFQATT, CDR2 SNEGSKA (reference sequence). The CDR3 DNA is TGCAGTGCTGGTCAGGGGGGTCGTGGTCAGCCCCAGCATTTT. This gives the protein CSAGQGGRGQPQHF.

V usage is TRBV4-3 and J usage is TRBJ1-2; D gene unclear. Germline assignment: CDR1 LGHNA and CDR2 YSLEER. The germline V and J ends were trimmed by 1 base and 4 bases, with 22 bases remaining between them. This CDR3 contains 18 residues. In DNA form, the CDR3 reads TGCGCCAGCAGCCAAGTTGGAGCGAGTTACAGACAACCCTATGGCTACACCTTC. This sequence encodes CASSQVGASYRQPYGYTF.

The rearrangement uses TRBV11-2 and TRBJ2-6; tentatively, D is TRBD1 or TRBD2 (5 bases each). Deletions cut 5 bases from V and 0 bases from J, with 20 bases between. The germline V gene encodes CDR1 SGHAT and CDR2 FQNNGV. The CDR3 is made up of 19 amino acids. DNA of the CDR3: TGTGCCAGCAGCCCCTTGGGGGAGCCACTCTTCTCTGGGGCCAACGTCCTGACTTTC. Encoded protein: CASSPLGEPLFSGANVLTF. Variable domain in full (rest from reference TRBV11-2 and TRBJ2-6): EAGVAQSPRYKIIEKRQSVAFWCNPISGHATLYWYQQILGQGPKLLIQFQNNGVVDDSQLPKDRFSAERLKGVDSTLKIQPAKLEDSAVYLCASSPLGEPLFSGANVLTFGAGSRLTVL.

This rearrangement joins TRBV4-3 to TRBJ2-2; D uncertain. The CDR3 is 14 amino acids. Trimming took off 4 bases at V and 3 bases at J, with 9 bases between the two ends. Germline assignment: CDR1 LGHNA and CDR2 YSLEER. CDR3 in DNA: TGCGCCAGCAGCCCTGCACGGGACACCGGGGAGCTGTTTTTT. Translating it yields CASSPARDTGELFF.

CDR3 in amino acids: CASRERTNTEAFF. The CDR3 DNA follows: TGTGCCAGCAGGGAAAGGACGAACACTGAAGCTTTCTTT. The chain combines TRBV27 with TRBJ1-1; no definite D call. Germline loops: CDR1 MNHEY, CDR2 SMNVEV (reference sequence). V lost 6 bases and J 1 base, leaving 9 bases between the germline ends. The CDR3 spans 13 residues.

This chain links TRBV11-2 with TRBJ2-3, with 9 nucleotides matching TRBD2. CDR1 and CDR2 from the germline V gene are SGHAT and FQNNGV. Losses at the gene ends were 2 bases for V and 4 bases for J; bases not matched to a gene: 13. This CDR3 contains 18 residues. Written as DNA, the CDR3 is TGTGCCAGCAGCTTACGGAGCGGGAGGTCCCTTCGGGCAGATACGCAGTATTTT. It encodes CASSLRSGRSLRADTQYF.

This clonotype was observed once. The chain couples TRBV4-1 to TRBJ1-1; D is undetermined. The CDR3 sequence is 15 residues long. Trimming removed 0 bases at V and 3 bases at J, with 11 bases between. Germline assignment: CDR1 MGHRA and CDR2 YSYEKL. CDR3 DNA: TGCGCCAGCAGCCAAGATTGGGGAGTTGACACTGAAGCTTTCTTT. Translation: CASSQDWGVDTEAFF.

The rearrangement links TRBV20-1 to TRBJ2-1; tentatively, D is TRBD2 (6 bases). Trimming shortened V by 6 bases and J by 5 bases, and 14 bases separated the two germline ends. The germline CDR1 and CDR2 sequences are DFQATT and SNEGSKA (reference sequence). The CDR3 spans 13 residues. DNA of the CDR3: TGCAGTGCCGCCAGGGAGGCAAACAATGAGCAGTTCTTC. It translates to CSAAREANNEQFF.